Sequencing of this T cell receptor (beta chain) was carried out in a study of T cell changes during pregnancy in multiple sclerosis. TCRdb keeps only in-frame clones here, not all; method: immunoSEQ multiplex PCR. The sample contains some 68,000 clones, approximately 93% of which appear only once. The sequence came from a female donor with multiple sclerosis, enrolled in a pregnancy study. Source: peripheral blood, taken in the second trimester of pregnancy.

This CDR3 is CAIQPQATNTGELFF. CDR3 bases: TGTGCCATCCAACCGCAAGCGACGAACACCGGGGAGCTGTTTTTT. The chain couples TRBV10-3 to TRBJ2-2; no reliable D call. V lost 8 bases and J lost 0, with 13 bases in between. There are 15 residues in the CDR3. Germline V gene sequence: CDR1 ENHRY, CDR2 SYGVKD.